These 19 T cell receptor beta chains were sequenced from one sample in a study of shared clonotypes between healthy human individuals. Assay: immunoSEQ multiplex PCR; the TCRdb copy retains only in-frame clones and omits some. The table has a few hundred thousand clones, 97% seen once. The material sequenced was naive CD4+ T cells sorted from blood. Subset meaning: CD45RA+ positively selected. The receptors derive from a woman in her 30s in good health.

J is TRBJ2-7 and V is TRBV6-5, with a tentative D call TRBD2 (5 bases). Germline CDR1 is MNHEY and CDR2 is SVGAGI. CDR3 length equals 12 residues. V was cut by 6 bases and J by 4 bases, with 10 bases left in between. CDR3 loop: CASSPGSYEQYF. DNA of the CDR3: TGTGCCAGCAGCCCGGGGTCGTACGAGCAGTACTTC.

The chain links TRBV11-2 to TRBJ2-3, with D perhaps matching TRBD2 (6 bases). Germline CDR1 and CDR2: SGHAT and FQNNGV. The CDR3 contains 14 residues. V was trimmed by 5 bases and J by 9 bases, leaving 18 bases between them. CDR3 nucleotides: TGTGCCAGCAGCGAGGGGCTAGCGTACAGAACGCAGTATTTT. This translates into CASSEGLAYRTQYF.

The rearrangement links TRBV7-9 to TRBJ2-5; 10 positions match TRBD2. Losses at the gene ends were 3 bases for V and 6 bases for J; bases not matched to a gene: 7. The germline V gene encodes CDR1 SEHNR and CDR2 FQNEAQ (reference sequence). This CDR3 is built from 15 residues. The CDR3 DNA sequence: TGTGCCAGCAGCTTGAGTCCGGGACTAGCGAAGACCCAGTACTTC. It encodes CASSLSPGLAKTQYF.

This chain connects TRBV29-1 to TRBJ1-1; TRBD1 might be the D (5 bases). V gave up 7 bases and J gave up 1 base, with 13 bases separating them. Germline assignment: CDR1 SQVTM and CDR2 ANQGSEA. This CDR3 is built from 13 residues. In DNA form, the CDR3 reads TGCAGCGGGGGGGACCCCGCGAACACTGAAGCTTTCTTT. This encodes CSGGDPANTEAFF.

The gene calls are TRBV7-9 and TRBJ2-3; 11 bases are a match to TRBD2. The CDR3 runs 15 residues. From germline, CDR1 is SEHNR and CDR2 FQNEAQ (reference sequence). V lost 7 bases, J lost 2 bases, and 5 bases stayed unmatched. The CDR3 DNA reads TGTGCCAGCACCCCGGGACTAGCGGACACAGATACGCAGTATTTT. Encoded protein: CASTPGLADTDTQYF. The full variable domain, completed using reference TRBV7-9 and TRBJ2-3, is DTGVSQNPRHKITKRGQNVTFRCDPISEHNRLYWYRQTLGQGPEFLTYFQNEAQLEKSRLLSDRFSAERPKGSFSTLEIQRTEQGDSAMYLCASTPGLADTDTQYFGPGTRLTVL.

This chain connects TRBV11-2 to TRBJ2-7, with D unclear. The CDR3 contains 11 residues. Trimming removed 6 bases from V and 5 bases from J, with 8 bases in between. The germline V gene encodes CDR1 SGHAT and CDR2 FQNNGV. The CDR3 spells CASRDTNEQYF. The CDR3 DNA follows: TGTGCCAGCAGGGATACTAACGAGCAGTACTTC. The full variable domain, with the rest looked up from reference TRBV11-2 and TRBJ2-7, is EAGVAQSPRYKIIEKRQSVAFWCNPISGHATLYWYQQILGQGPKLLIQFQNNGVVDDSQLPKDRFSAERLKGVDSTLKIQPAKLEDSAVYLCASRDTNEQYFGPGTRLTVT.

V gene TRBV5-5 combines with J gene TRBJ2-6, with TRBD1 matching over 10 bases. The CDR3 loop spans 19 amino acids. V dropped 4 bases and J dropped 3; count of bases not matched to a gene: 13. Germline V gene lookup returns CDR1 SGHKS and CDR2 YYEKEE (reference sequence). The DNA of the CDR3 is TGTGCCAGCAGCCCCCATGGGGTCGGGACAGGGGTTGGGGCCAACGTCCTGACTTTC. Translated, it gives CASSPHGVGTGVGANVLTF.

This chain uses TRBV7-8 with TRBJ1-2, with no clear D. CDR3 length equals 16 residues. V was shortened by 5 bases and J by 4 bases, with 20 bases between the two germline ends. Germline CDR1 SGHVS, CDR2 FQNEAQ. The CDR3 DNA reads TGTGCCAGCAGCCTCCTAGACTGGGTTCGCGGCTATGGCTACACCTTC. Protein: CASSLLDWVRGYGYTF.

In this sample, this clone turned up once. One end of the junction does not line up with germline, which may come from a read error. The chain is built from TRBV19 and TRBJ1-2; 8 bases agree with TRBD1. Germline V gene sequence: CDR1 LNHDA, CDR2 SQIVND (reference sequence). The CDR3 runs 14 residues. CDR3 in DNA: TGTGCCAGTAGTACGTTGTTGGACAGGGATGGGTACACCTTC. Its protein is CASSTLLDRDGYTF.

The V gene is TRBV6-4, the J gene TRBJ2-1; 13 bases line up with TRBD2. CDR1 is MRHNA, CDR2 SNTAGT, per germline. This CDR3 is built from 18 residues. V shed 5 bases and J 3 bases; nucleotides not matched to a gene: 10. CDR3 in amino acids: CASSQQSGTSGNYNEQFF. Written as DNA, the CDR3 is TGTGCCAGCAGTCAGCAATCGGGGACTAGCGGGAACTACAATGAGCAGTTCTTC.

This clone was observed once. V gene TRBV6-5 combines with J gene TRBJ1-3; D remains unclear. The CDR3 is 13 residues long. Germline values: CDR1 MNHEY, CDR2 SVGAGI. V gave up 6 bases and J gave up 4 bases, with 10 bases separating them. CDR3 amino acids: CASRRTAGNTIYF. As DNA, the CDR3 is TGTGCCAGCAGGAGGACGGCCGGAAACACCATATATTTT.

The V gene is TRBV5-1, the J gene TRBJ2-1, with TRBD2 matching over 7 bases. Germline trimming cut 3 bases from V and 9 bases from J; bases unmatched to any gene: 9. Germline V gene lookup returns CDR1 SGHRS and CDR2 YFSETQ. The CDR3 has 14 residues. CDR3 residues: CASSSFLWTSEQFF. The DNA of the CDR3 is TGCGCCAGCAGCTCTTTCTTATGGACTAGTGAGCAGTTCTTC.

The CDR3 is CASTWGAGPYEQYF. The CDR3 DNA reads TGTGCCAGCACCTGGGGGGCAGGGCCCTACGAGCAGTACTTC. This chain connects TRBV28 to TRBJ2-5; the D call may be TRBD1 or TRBD2 (6 bases each). The J call may be faulty, since TRBJ2-7 better matches the DNA end. Germline CDR1 and CDR2: MDHEN and SYDVKM. The CDR3 length is 14 residues.

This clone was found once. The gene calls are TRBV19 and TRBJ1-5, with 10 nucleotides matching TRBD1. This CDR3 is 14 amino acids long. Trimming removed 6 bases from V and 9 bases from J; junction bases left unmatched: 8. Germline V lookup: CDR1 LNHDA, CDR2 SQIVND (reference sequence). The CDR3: CASSEGTGVRPQHF. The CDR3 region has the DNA TGTGCCAGTAGCGAAGGGACAGGGGTGCGGCCCCAGCATTTT.

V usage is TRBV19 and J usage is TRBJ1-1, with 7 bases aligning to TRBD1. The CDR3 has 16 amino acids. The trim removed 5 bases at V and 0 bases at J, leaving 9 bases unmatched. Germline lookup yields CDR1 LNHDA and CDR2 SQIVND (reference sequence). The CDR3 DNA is TGTGCCAGTAGTTCACAGGGGACCCACATGAACACTGAAGCTTTCTTT. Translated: CASSSQGTHMNTEAFF.

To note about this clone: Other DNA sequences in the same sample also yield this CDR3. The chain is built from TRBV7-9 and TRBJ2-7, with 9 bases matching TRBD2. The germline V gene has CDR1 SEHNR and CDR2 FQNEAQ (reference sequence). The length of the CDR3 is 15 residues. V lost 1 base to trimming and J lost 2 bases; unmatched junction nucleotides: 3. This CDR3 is CASSLGLAGTYEQYF. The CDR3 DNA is TGTGCCAGCAGCTTAGGTCTAGCGGGAACCTACGAGCAGTACTTC.

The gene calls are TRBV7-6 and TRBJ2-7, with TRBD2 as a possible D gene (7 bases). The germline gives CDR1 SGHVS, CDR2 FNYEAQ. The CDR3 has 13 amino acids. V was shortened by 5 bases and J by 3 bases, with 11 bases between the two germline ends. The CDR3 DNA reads TGTGCCAGCAGCCGAGGGGGGGGCTACGAGCAGTACTTC. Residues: CASSRGGGYEQYF.

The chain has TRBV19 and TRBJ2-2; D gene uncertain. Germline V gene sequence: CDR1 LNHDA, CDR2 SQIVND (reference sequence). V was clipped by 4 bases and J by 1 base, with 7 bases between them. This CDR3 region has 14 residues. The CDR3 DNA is TGTGCCAGTAGTAACCAAGGGAACACCGGGGAGCTGTTTTTT. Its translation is CASSNQGNTGELFF.

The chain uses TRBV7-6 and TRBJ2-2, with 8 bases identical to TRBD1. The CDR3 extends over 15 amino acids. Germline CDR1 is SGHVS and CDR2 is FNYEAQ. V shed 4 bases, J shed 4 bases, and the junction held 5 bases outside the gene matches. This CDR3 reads CASSYQGASTGELFF. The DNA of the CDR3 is TGTGCCAGCAGCTACCAGGGGGCGAGCACCGGGGAGCTGTTTTTT.